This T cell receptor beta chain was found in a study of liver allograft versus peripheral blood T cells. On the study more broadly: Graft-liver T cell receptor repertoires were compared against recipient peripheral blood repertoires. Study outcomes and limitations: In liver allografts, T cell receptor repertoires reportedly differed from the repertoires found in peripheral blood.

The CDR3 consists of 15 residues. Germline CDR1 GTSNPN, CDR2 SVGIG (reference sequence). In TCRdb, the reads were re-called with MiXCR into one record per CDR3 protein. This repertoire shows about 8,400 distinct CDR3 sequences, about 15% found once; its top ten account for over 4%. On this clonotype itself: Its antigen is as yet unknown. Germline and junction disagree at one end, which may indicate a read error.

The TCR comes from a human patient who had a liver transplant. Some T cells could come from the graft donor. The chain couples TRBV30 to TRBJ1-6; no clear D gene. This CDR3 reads CVWSVHLKGNSPLHF. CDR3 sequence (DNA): TGTGTCTGGAGTGTACATTTAAAGGGAAATTCACCCCTCCACTTT.